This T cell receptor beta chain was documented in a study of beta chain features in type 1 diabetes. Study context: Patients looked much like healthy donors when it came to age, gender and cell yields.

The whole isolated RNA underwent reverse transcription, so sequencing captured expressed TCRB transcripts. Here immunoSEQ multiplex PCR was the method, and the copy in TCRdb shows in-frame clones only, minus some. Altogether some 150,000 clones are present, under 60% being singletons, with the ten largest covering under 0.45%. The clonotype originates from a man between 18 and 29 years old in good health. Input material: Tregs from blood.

The CDR3: CASSRDRGYEQYF. The DNA for the CDR3 is TGTGCCAGCAGCCGCGACAGGGGCTACGAGCAGTACTTC. This chain links TRBV6-5 with TRBJ2-7; 8 bases map to TRBD1. The trim removed 6 bases at V and 3 bases at J, leaving 4 bases unmatched. CDR1 and CDR2 from the germline V gene are MNHEY and SVGAGI. The CDR3 loop spans 13 amino acids.